Listed below are T cell receptor beta chains from one sample, sequenced in a study of blood T cell repertoires in COVID-19. Repertoires were generated with immunoSEQ multiplex PCR, while TCRdb's copy carries only in-frame clones and drops some. The table shows some 300,000 clones, with around 90% occurring only once. Sequencing was carried out using peripheral blood. These receptors were obtained from a woman between 50 and 59 years old with COVID-19, enrolled during active disease. The CDR3 runs from the conserved cysteine through the conserved F or W. D genes are given only for firm matches. Size is stated for part of the rows, as once, few or many counts, or as a class when the clone is expanded.

abundance,d_gene,j_gene,v_gene,CDR3aa,CDR3nt
NA,TRBD1,TRBJ1-2,TRBV18,CASSPLTGVGTF,TGTGCCAGCTCACCATTGACAGGGGTGGGCACCTTC
NA,TRBD1,TRBJ1-1,TRBV9,CASSVPGGTEAFF,TGTGCCAGCAGCGTACCAGGGGGAACTGAAGCTTTCTTT
NA,NA,TRBJ2-7,TRBV29-1,CSVAGASSYEQYF,TGCAGCGTTGCAGGGGCAAGCTCCTACGAGCAGTACTTC
NA,TRBD1,TRBJ1-2,TRBV27,CASRPTGTETYGYTF,TGTGCCAGCAGACCAACCGGGACAGAGACCTATGGCTACACCTTC
NA,TRBD2,TRBJ2-7,TRBV10-1,CASRASAGGAYEQYF,TGCGCCAGCAGGGCTTCGGCGGGAGGTGCCTACGAGCAGTACTTC
once,TRBD2,TRBJ2-1,TRBV5-1,CASSLTSGRPTDNEQFF,TGCGCCAGCAGCTTGACTAGCGGGAGGCCAACGGACAATGAGCAGTTCTTC
NA,TRBD1,TRBJ1-4,TRBV7-7,CASSLQGVGEKLFF,TGTGCTAGCAGCCTCCAGGGGGTGGGTGAAAAACTGTTTTTT
NA,TRBD2,TRBJ2-2,TRBV7-6,CASSILTSGGELFF,TGTGCCAGCAGCATTCTGACTAGCGGGGGGGAGCTGTTTTTT
NA,TRBD1,TRBJ2-7,TRBV7-8,CASSSKLRGHENEQYF,TGTGCCAGCAGCTCGAAGTTAAGGGGGCACGAAAACGAGCAGTACTTC
NA,NA,TRBJ2-4,TRBV5-3,CATTSTQGLAKNIQYF,TGTGCCACCACCTCAACTCAGGGACTAGCCAAAAACATTCAGTACTTC
NA,NA,TRBJ2-1,TRBV9,CASSVGSGVIEQFF,TGTGCCAGCAGCGTTGGCTCCGGAGTTATTGAGCAGTTCTTC
NA,TRBD1,TRBJ2-1,TRBV15,CATSRGVGDRNEQFF,TGTGCCACCAGCAGAGGGGTCGGGGACAGAAATGAGCAGTTCTTC
once,TRBD2,TRBJ2-5,TRBV6-2/TRBV6-3,CASSPGGAQETQYF,TGTGCCAGCAGTCCCGGGGGGGCCCAAGAGACCCAGTACTTC
NA,NA,TRBJ2-7,TRBV11-2,CASSSNAGVSAYEQYF,TGTGCCAGCAGCTCGAACGCAGGGGTATCAGCCTACGAGCAGTACTTC
NA,NA,TRBJ1-1,TRBV7-9,CASSFSPGDAFF,TGTGCCAGCAGCTTTTCCCCAGGGGACGCTTTCTTT
NA,NA,TRBJ1-5,TRBV7-2,CASSLPRGRLGNQPQHF,TGTGCCAGCAGCTTACCCAGGGGCCGGCTGGGCAATCAGCCCCAGCATTTT
NA,NA,TRBJ2-3,TRBV30,CAWSPSSDTQYF,TGTGCCTGGAGTCCTTCCTCAGATACGCAGTATTTT
NA,NA,TRBJ1-3,TRBV3-1/TRBV3-2,CASSHRATDSGNTIYF,TGTGCCAGCAGCCATCGAGCGACTGACTCTGGAAACACCATATATTTT
NA,NA,TRBJ2-2,TRBV5-5,CASDPGWTDTGELFF,TGTGCCAGCGACCCCGGTTGGACAGACACCGGGGAGCTGTTTTTT
NA,NA,TRBJ2-1,TRBV29-1,CSVEDRHRRYPYNEQFF,TGCAGCGTTGAAGATCGGCACAGGAGATACCCCTACAATGAGCAGTTCTTC
once,TRBD2,TRBJ2-5,TRBV5-1,CASSLGTRLETQYF,TGCGCCAGCAGCTTGGGGACTAGGCTCGAGACCCAGTACTTC
NA,NA,TRBJ2-3,TRBV18,CASSPLKGGGSGTDTQYF,TGTGCCAGCTCACCACTTAAAGGCGGAGGTTCCGGCACAGATACGCAGTATTTT
NA,NA,TRBJ1-5,TRBV7-6,CASSLASGNNQPQHF,TGTGCCAGCAGCTTAGCCAGCGGTAATAATCAGCCCCAGCATTTT
NA,NA,TRBJ1-2,TRBV3-1/TRBV3-2,CASSQGSGWNQGYTF,TGTGCCAGCAGCCAAGGTTCCGGGTGGAACCAGGGCTACACCTTC
NA,NA,TRBJ1-5,TRBV4-3,CASSQEVGRVDQPQHF,TGCGCCAGCAGCCAAGAAGTGGGCAGAGTCGATCAGCCCCAGCATTTT
NA,TRBD2,TRBJ2-1,TRBV5-1,CASSLDGTSYNEQFF,TGCGCCAGCAGCTTGGACGGGACTAGTTACAATGAGCAGTTCTTC
NA,NA,TRBJ2-7,TRBV11-3,CASSDKKWGPVSYEQYF,TGTGCCAGCAGCGATAAGAAATGGGGGCCTGTGTCCTACGAGCAGTACTTC
NA,TRBD1,TRBJ2-2,TRBV2,CASSGFVWTGGTGELFF,TGTGCCAGCAGTGGCTTCGTATGGACAGGGGGCACCGGGGAGCTGTTTTTT
NA,TRBD1,TRBJ1-6,TRBV9,CASSAGVGTGGSPLHF,TGTGCCAGCAGCGCGGGGGTTGGGACAGGGGGCTCACCCCTCCACTTT
few,TRBD1,TRBJ2-7,TRBV3-1/TRBV3-2,CASSQTGQSYEQYF,TGTGCCAGCAGCCAAACGGGACAGAGCTACGAGCAGTACTTC
NA,NA,TRBJ2-1,TRBV7-9,CASSLGGYYNEQFF,TGTGCCAGCAGCTTAGGGGGCTACTACAATGAGCAGTTCTTC
NA,NA,TRBJ2-1,TRBV3-1/TRBV3-2,CASSQQRPSYNEQFF,TGTGCCAGCAGCCAACAGCGGCCCTCCTACAATGAGCAGTTCTTC
NA,NA,TRBJ1-4,TRBV5-5,CASSHETVREKLFF,TGTGCCAGCAGCCACGAAACGGTTCGGGAAAAACTGTTTTTT
NA,TRBD1,TRBJ2-3,TRBV6-6,CASSYWDSTSTDTQYF,TGTGCCAGCAGTTACTGGGACAGTACTAGCACAGATACGCAGTATTTT
NA,TRBD2,TRBJ2-2,TRBV6-6,CASSPRTSGSLAGELFF,TGTGCCAGCAGTCCTCGGACTAGCGGGAGTTTAGCCGGGGAGCTGTTTTTT